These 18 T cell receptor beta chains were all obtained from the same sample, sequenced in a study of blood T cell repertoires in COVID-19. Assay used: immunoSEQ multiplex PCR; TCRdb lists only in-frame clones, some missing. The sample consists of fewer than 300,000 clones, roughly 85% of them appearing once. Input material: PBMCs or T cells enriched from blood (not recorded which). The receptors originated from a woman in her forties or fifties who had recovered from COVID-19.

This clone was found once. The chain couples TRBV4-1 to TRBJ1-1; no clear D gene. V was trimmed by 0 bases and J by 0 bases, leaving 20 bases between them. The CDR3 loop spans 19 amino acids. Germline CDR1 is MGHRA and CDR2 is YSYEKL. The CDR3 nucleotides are TGCGCCAGCAGCCAAGATAGTTTTGGTCAGGCATACATGAACACTGAAGCTTTCTTT. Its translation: CASSQDSFGQAYMNTEAFF.

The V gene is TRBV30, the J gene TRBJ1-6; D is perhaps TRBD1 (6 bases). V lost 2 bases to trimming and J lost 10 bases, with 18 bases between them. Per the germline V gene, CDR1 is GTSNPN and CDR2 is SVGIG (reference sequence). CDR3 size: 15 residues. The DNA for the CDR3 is TGTGCCTGGAGTCTAAGGGGGAAGGGTCGCTCACCCCTCCACTTT. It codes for CAWSLRGKGRSPLHF.

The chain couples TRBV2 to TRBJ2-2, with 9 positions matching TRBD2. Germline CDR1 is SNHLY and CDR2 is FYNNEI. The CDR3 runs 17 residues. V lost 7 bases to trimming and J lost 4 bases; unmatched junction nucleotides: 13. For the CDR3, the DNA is TGTGCCAGCATGATAACACCTAGCGGGACGGTCACCGGGGAGCTGTTTTTT. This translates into CASMITPSGTVTGELFF.

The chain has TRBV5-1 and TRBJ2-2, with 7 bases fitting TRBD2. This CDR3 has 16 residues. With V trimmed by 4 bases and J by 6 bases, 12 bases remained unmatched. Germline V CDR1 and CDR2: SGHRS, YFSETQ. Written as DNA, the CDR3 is TGCGCCAGCAGCCCTACTGGCGGGAGTGTAGCCGGGGAGCTGTTTTTT. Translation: CASSPTGGSVAGELFF.

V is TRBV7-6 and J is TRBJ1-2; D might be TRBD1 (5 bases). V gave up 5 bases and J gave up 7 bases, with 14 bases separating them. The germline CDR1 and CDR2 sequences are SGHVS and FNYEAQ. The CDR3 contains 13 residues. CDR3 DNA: TGTGCCAGCAGCCCGCGAGGGGAGGGTGGCTACACCTTC. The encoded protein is CASSPRGEGGYTF. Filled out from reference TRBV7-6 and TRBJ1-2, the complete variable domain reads GAGVSQSPRYKVTKRGQDVALRCDPISGHVSLYWYRQALGQGPEFLTYFNYEAQQDKSGLPNDRFSAERPEGSISTLTIQRTEQRDSAMYRCASSPRGEGGYTFGSGTRLTVV.

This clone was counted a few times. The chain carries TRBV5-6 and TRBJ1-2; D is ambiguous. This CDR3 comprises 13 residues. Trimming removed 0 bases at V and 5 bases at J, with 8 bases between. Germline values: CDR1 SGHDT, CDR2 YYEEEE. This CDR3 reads CASSLAEAYGYTF. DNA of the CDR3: TGTGCCAGCAGCTTGGCCGAGGCGTATGGCTACACCTTC.

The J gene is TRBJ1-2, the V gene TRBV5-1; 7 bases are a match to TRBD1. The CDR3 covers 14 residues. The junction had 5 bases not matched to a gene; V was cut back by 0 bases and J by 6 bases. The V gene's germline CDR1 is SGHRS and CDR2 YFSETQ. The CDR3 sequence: CASSLGGQKDGYTF. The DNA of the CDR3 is TGCGCCAGCAGCTTGGGGGGACAGAAAGATGGCTACACCTTC.

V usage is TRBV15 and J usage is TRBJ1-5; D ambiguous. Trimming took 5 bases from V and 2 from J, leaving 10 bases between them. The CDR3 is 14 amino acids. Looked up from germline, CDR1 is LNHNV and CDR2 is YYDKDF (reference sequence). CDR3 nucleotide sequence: TGTGCCACCAGCGCCCGACTTGGCAATCAGCCCCAGCATTTT. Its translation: CATSARLGNQPQHF.

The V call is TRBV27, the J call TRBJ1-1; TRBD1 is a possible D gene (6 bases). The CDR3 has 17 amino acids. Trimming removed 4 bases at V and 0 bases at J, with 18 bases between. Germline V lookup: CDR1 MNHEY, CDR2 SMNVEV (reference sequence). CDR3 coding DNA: TGTGCCAGCAGTTCTACAGGGTCGGGTTCGCTGAACACTGAAGCTTTCTTT. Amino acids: CASSSTGSGSLNTEAFF.

CDR3 coding DNA: TGTGCCAGCAAGCTTTCAGGGTCGAACACCGGGGAGCTGTTTTTT. It encodes CASKLSGSNTGELFF. The V call is TRBV7-2, the J call TRBJ2-2; D perhaps matches TRBD1 (5 bases). V lost 7 bases and J 0 bases, leaving 12 bases between the germline ends. The CDR3 has 15 residues. Germline V gene sequence: CDR1 SGHTA, CDR2 FQGNSA.

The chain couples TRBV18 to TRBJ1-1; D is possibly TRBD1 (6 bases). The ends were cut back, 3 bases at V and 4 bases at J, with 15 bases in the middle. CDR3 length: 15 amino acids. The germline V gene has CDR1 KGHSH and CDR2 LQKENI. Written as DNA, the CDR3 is TGTGCCAGCTCACCGCGACTACAGGGATCCACTGAAGCTTTCTTT. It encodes CASSPRLQGSTEAFF.

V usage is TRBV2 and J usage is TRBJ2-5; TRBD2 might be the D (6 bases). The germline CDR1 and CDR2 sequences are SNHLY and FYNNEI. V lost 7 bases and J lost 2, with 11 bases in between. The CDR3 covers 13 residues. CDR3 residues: CASNWGEQETQYF. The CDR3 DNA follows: TGTGCCAGCAATTGGGGGGAGCAAGAGACCCAGTACTTC. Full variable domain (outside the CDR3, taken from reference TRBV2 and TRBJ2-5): EPEVTQTPSHQVTQMGQEVILRCVPISNHLYFYWYRQILGQKVEFLVSFYNNEISEKSEIFDDQFSVERPDGSNFTLKIRSTKLEDSAMYFCASNWGEQETQYFGPGTRLLVL.

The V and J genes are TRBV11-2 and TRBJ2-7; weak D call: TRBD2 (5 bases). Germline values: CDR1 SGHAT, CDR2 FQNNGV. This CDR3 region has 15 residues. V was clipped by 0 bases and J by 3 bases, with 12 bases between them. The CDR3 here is CASSLDQRLNYEQYF. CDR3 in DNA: TGTGCCAGCAGCTTAGATCAGAGACTAAACTACGAGCAGTACTTC.

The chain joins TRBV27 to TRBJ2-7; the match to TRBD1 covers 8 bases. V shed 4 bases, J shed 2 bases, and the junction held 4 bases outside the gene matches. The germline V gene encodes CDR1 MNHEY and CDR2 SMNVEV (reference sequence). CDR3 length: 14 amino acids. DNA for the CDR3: TGTGCCAGCAGTTCCACGGACAGGGCCTACGAGCAGTACTTC. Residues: CASSSTDRAYEQYF.

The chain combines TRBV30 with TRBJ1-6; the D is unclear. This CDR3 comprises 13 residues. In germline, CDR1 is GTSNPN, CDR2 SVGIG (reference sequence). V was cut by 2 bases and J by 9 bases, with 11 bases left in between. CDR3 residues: CAWSKETRSPLHF. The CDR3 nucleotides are TGTGCCTGGAGTAAGGAGACTCGTTCACCCCTCCACTTT.

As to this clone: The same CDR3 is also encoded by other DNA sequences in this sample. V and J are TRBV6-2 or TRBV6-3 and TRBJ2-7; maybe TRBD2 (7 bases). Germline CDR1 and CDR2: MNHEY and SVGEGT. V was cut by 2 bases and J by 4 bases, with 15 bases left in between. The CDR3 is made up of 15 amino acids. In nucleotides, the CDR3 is TGTGCCAGCAGTTACGTGGCGGGGGCGAGTTACGAGCAGTACTTC. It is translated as CASSYVAGASYEQYF.

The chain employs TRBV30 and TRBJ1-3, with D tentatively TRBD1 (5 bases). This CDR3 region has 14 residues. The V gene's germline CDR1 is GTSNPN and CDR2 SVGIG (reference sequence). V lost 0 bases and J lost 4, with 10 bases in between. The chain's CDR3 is CAWSVTGNGNTIYF. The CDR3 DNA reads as TGTGCCTGGAGTGTTACAGGCAACGGAAACACCATATATTTT.

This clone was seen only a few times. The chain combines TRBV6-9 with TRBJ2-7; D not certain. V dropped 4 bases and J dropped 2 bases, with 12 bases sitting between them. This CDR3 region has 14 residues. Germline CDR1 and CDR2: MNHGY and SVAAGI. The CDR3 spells CASSSRQAAYEQYF. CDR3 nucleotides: TGTGCCAGCAGTTCCCGCCAAGCTGCCTACGAGCAGTACTTC.